Below, 29 T cell receptor beta chains from the same sample are listed, as sequenced in a study of shared clonotypes between healthy human individuals. TCRdb's copy holds only in-frame clones and misses some; the assay was immunoSEQ multiplex PCR. The sample yields hundreds of thousands of clones, around 75% seen once. Sequenced material: PBMCs. The origin of the receptors is a woman in her forties in good health. Some clones in this sample may be carry-over from other donors' samples.

Note on this clone: Since a far larger clone is one base different, this is likely a read error. This sequence joins TRBV7-2 and TRBJ2-5; D ambiguous. This CDR3 comprises 12 residues. Per the germline V gene, CDR1 is SGHTA and CDR2 is FQGNSA. The ends were cut back, 5 bases at V and 0 bases at J, with 4 bases in the middle. The CDR3 sequence: CASSGYQETQYF. In DNA, the CDR3 is TGTGCCAGCAGCGGGTACCAAGAGACCCAGTACTTC.

The chain recombines TRBV28 with TRBJ2-1; 7 bases agree with TRBD2. Trimming took 5 bases from V and 1 from J; bases not matched to a gene: 8. The CDR3 has 16 residues. CDR1 and CDR2 (germline): MDHEN, SYDVKM. Here the CDR3 DNA reads TGTGCCAGCAGTACCCAGCGGGGAATATCCTACAATGAGCAGTTCTTC. This gives the protein CASSTQRGISYNEQFF.

This rearrangement joins TRBV6-5 to TRBJ1-2, with D uncertain. The V gene's germline CDR1 is MNHEY and CDR2 SVGAGI. The CDR3 has 13 residues. Trimming removed 4 bases from V and 4 bases from J, with 10 bases in between. The CDR3 region is CASSFHRAYGYTF. The CDR3 DNA reads TGTGCCAGCAGTTTTCACAGAGCCTATGGCTACACCTTC.

The chain is built from TRBV6-6 and TRBJ1-2; no reliable D call. Germline V lookup: CDR1 MNHNY, CDR2 SVGAGI (reference sequence). Trimming took 6 bases from V and 8 from J, leaving 10 bases between them. The CDR3 is 11 residues long. CDR3 residues: CASSSMGGYTF. CDR3 in DNA: TGTGCCAGCAGCTCGATGGGGGGCTACACCTTC.

The J gene is TRBJ2-5, the V gene TRBV6-1, with 10 bases that match TRBD2. The CDR3 extends over 13 amino acids. The junction had 2 bases not matched to a gene; V was cut back by 6 bases and J by 4 bases. Per germline, CDR1 MNHNS and CDR2 SASEGT. The CDR3 reads CASRLAGAETQYF. In DNA, the CDR3 is TGTGCCAGCAGGCTAGCGGGAGCAGAGACCCAGTACTTC.

This clone was recorded a few times. V gene TRBV7-6 combines with J gene TRBJ1-4, with no clear D. V dropped 3 bases and J dropped 7 bases, with 9 bases sitting between them. CDR1 SGHVS and CDR2 FNYEAQ come from the germline V gene. The CDR3 covers 13 residues. The DNA of the CDR3 is TGTGCCAGCAGCTTGATGGGGAGTGAAAAACTGTTTTTT. It codes for CASSLMGSEKLFF.

The chain joins TRBV5-1 to TRBJ2-2; 8 bases map to TRBD2. Trimming at V came to 1 base and at J to 2 bases, leaving 4 bases not matched to a gene. Germline assignment: CDR1 SGHRS and CDR2 YFSETQ. This CDR3 spans 16 amino acids. The CDR3 nucleotides read TGCGCCAGCAGCTTGCAACTAGCGGATAACACCGGGGAGCTGTTTTTT. Its translation: CASSLQLADNTGELFF.

The chain combines TRBV5-4 with TRBJ2-7, with TRBD1 identical over 7 bases. Germline V gene data show CDR1 as SGHNT and CDR2 as YYREEE (reference sequence). Germline trimming cut 4 bases from V and 2 bases from J; bases unmatched to any gene: 6. The CDR3 spans 14 residues. Here the CDR3 DNA reads TGTGCCAGCAGCACGGGGACAGATACCTACGAGCAGTACTTC. Protein: CASSTGTDTYEQYF.

This rearrangement joins TRBV15 to TRBJ1-2; D unclear. The CDR3 is 14 residues long. V was cut by 1 base and J by 11 bases, with 17 bases left in between. Per germline, CDR1 LNHNV and CDR2 YYDKDF (reference sequence). In DNA form, the CDR3 reads TGTGCCACCAGCAGAGCCTCGGATTTCGGTATTTACACCTTC. This translates into CATSRASDFGIYTF.

DNA for the CDR3: TGTGCCAGCAGTCGCGGGGACAGAGACACAGATACGCAGTATTTT. The encoded protein is CASSRGDRDTDTQYF. The chain is built from TRBV28 and TRBJ2-3; the D gene is possibly TRBD1 (7 bases). The CDR3 is 15 residues long. CDR1 is MDHEN and CDR2 is SYDVKM in the germline V gene. Trimming pared 5 bases from V and 2 bases from J, leaving 14 bases between.

This clone has just one count. The rearrangement uses TRBV18 and TRBJ2-3, with D maybe TRBD2 (5 bases). From germline, CDR1 is KGHSH and CDR2 LQKENI. This CDR3 comprises 15 residues. Trimming removed 4 bases at V and 3 bases at J, with 14 bases between. In nucleotides, the CDR3 is TGTGCCAGCTCACTCCGGGAACCGCGTACAGATACGCAGTATTTT. It codes for CASSLREPRTDTQYF.

V usage is TRBV10-3 and J usage is TRBJ2-5; 10 positions agree with TRBD2. Germline trimming cut 0 bases from V and 4 bases from J; bases unmatched to any gene: 5. The CDR3 sequence is 16 residues long. Germline V gene data show CDR1 as ENHRY and CDR2 as SYGVKD. The DNA of the CDR3 is TGTGCCATCAGTGAGTCCCCTAGCGGGAGTGGAGAGACCCAGTACTTC. Its protein is CAISESPSGSGETQYF.

This chain uses TRBV11-2 with TRBJ2-5, with D unclear. Germline V gene sequence: CDR1 SGHAT, CDR2 FQNNGV. The CDR3 sequence is 16 residues long. Trimming took 4 bases from V and 4 from J, leaving 19 bases between them. This chain's CDR3 is CASSSAEGLVSETQYF. In nucleotides, the CDR3 is TGTGCCAGCAGCTCAGCAGAAGGGCTAGTCTCAGAGACCCAGTACTTC.

This chain uses TRBV9 with TRBJ2-5, with 9 bases identical to TRBD2. There are 16 residues in the CDR3. The germline V gene has CDR1 SGDLS and CDR2 YYNGEE. V lost 0 bases, J lost 5 bases, and 8 bases stayed unmatched. The CDR3 bases are TGTGCCAGCAGCGTAGACTTAGCGGGAGCAGGGGAGACCCAGTACTTC. Its protein is CASSVDLAGAGETQYF.

The chain couples TRBV5-1 to TRBJ2-7; 9 bases align to TRBD1. Germline lookup yields CDR1 SGHRS and CDR2 YFSETQ. The CDR3 contains 14 residues. V dropped 4 bases and J dropped 3; count of bases not matched to a gene: 5. The CDR3: CASSTGTGNYEQYF. The CDR3 DNA is TGCGCCAGCAGCACCGGGACAGGGAACTACGAGCAGTACTTC.

This clone was recorded at least ten times. This chain connects TRBV25-1 to TRBJ2-2; 8 bases are a match to TRBD1. From germline, CDR1 is MGHDK and CDR2 SYGVNS. CDR3 length: 14 amino acids. Unmatched junction bases numbered 3, after V lost 8 bases and J lost 1 base. The CDR3, as DNA: TGTGCCAGCCTCGGACAGGGGAACACCGGGGAGCTGTTTTTT. Translated: CASLGQGNTGELFF.

CDR3 bases: TGTGCCAGTAGTATAAACAGGGGTGGCACCGGGGAGCTGTTTTTT. It encodes CASSINRGGTGELFF. V is TRBV19 and J is TRBJ2-2, with 7 nucleotides matching TRBD1. Trimming cost V 2 bases and J 4 bases; bases outside gene matches: 4. The germline V gene has CDR1 LNHDA and CDR2 SQIVND (reference sequence). The CDR3 has 15 residues.

The chain joins TRBV29-1 to TRBJ2-1; TRBD2 matches at 11 bases. CDR3 length: 13 amino acids. V shed 5 bases, J shed 6 bases, and the junction held 3 bases outside the gene matches. CDR1 SQVTM and CDR2 ANQGSEA come from the germline V gene. CDR3 sequence (DNA): TGCAGCGTTTCCGGGACTAGCGGCAATGAGCAGTTCTTC. Translated, it gives CSVSGTSGNEQFF.

The chain uses TRBV15 and TRBJ1-6; the D is unclear. The V gene's germline CDR1 is LNHNV and CDR2 YYDKDF (reference sequence). V was shortened by 0 bases and J by 5 bases, with 2 bases between the two germline ends. The CDR3 has 13 residues. This CDR3 is CATSRDHNSPLHF. For the CDR3, the DNA is TGTGCCACCAGCAGAGACCATAATTCACCCCTCCACTTT.

The J gene is TRBJ2-7, the V gene TRBV19; possibly TRBD2 for D (6 bases). Trimming took off 5 bases at V and 3 bases at J, with 14 bases between the two ends. The germline V gene has CDR1 LNHDA and CDR2 SQIVND (reference sequence). The CDR3 contains 14 residues. CDR3 nucleotide sequence: TGTGCCAGTAGTCTGCGACTGCGGGACTACGAGCAGTACTTC. This translates into CASSLRLRDYEQYF. The full variable domain, its missing parts supplied by reference TRBV19 and TRBJ2-7, is DGGITQSPKYLFRKEGQNVTLSCEQNLNHDAMYWYRQDPGQGLRLIYYSQIVNDFQKGDIAEGYSVSREKKESFPLTVTSAQKNPTAFYLCASSLRLRDYEQYFGPGTRLTVT.

The rearrangement joins TRBV6-4 to TRBJ1-1; tentatively, D is TRBD1 (5 bases). Trimming left V 6 bases short and J 1 base short, with 12 bases between. Germline V lookup: CDR1 MRHNA, CDR2 SNTAGT. This CDR3 spans 14 amino acids. In nucleotides, the CDR3 is TGTGCCAGCAGCTCCAATAGGGGGAACACTGAAGCTTTCTTT. Its translation is CASSSNRGNTEAFF.

CDR3 region: CASSQDSGQFYGYTF. The CDR3 nucleotides are TGTGCCAGCAGCCAAGACTCGGGACAGTTCTATGGCTACACCTTC. This chain links TRBV4-2 with TRBJ1-2; TRBD1 matches 7 bases. The CDR3 contains 15 residues. Germline V lookup: CDR1 LGHNA, CDR2 YNFKEQ. J gave up 4 bases and V 0 bases, and 5 bases lay outside the gene matches.

V usage is TRBV27 and J usage is TRBJ2-3, with 14 bases matching TRBD2. Germline values: CDR1 MNHEY, CDR2 SMNVEV (reference sequence). Losses at the gene ends were 5 bases for V and 4 bases for J; bases not matched to a gene: 5. The CDR3 spans 16 residues. This chain's CDR3 is CASSGTSGSFADTQYF. The CDR3 nucleotides read TGTGCCAGCAGTGGGACTAGCGGGAGTTTCGCAGATACGCAGTATTTT.

The V and J genes are TRBV7-6 and TRBJ2-5; a weak D match, TRBD2 (6 bases). Germline lookup yields CDR1 SGHVS and CDR2 FNYEAQ. The CDR3 has 16 residues. V lost 1 base to trimming and J lost 5 bases, with 17 bases between them. CDR3 protein: CASSLGVTTGVETQYF. Written as DNA, the CDR3 is TGTGCCAGCAGCTTAGGAGTTACGACGGGAGTCGAGACCCAGTACTTC.

This sequence joins TRBV18 and TRBJ2-5; tentative D call: TRBD1 (6 bases). Trimming left V 2 bases short and J 5 bases short, with 15 bases between. Germline values: CDR1 KGHSH, CDR2 LQKENI. This CDR3 spans 15 amino acids. CDR3 amino acids: CASSPGLTGTETQYF. Written as DNA, the CDR3 is TGTGCCAGCTCACCAGGATTGACAGGAACTGAGACCCAGTACTTC. Supplemented by reference TRBV18 and TRBJ2-5, the full variable domain reads NAGVMQNPRHLVRRRGQEARLRCSPMKGHSHVYWYRQLPEEGLKFMVYLQKENIIDESGMPKERFSAEFPKEGPSILRIQQVVRGDSAAYFCASSPGLTGTETQYFGPGTRLLVL.

The V gene is TRBV6-6, the J gene TRBJ1-1; D gene uncertain. This CDR3 spans 15 amino acids. Germline assignment: CDR1 MNHNY and CDR2 SVGAGI (reference sequence). V was pared by 0 bases and J by 1 base, with 9 bases between. The CDR3 DNA follows: TGTGCCAGCAGTTACTCCGGCAAGAGGAACACTGAAGCTTTCTTT. It specifies CASSYSGKRNTEAFF.

V and J are TRBV29-1 and TRBJ2-3; 8 positions match TRBD1. The CDR3 sequence is 15 residues long. Germline CDR1 reads SQVTM; CDR2 reads ANQGSEA. The V gene end was trimmed by 2 bases and the J gene end by 3 bases; junction bases not matched to a gene: 7. The CDR3: CSVERRGLGTDTQYF. For the CDR3, the DNA is TGCAGCGTTGAACGCAGGGGGCTTGGGACAGATACGCAGTATTTT.

V and J are TRBV19 and TRBJ2-5; D gene uncertain. Germline V gives CDR1 LNHDA, CDR2 SQIVND (reference sequence). V was shortened by 3 bases and J by 0 bases, with 8 bases between the two germline ends. The CDR3 sequence is 14 residues long. This chain's CDR3 is CASSIRWNQETQYF. As DNA, the CDR3 is TGTGCCAGTAGTATTCGGTGGAACCAAGAGACCCAGTACTTC.

This clone was counted only a few times. The chain is built from TRBV21-1 and TRBJ2-7; TRBD2 reflects the table's D call only, with no check against the DNA. TRBV21-1 is tagged as a pseudogene. The CDR3 spans 15 residues. CDR3 sequence reads: CASSYEGRESYEQYF. The CDR3 DNA sequence: TGTGCCAGCAGCTATGAGGGGCGGGAGAGCTACGAGCAGTACTTC.